The rows below give T cell receptor beta chains drawn from one sample of a study of radiotherapy plus CTLA-4 blockade in lung cancer. Libraries were prepared by immunoSEQ multiplex PCR; TCRdb keeps only in-frame clonotypes and omits some of them. Here the sample spans roughly 35,000 clones, 70% to 75% being singletons. Sequences were derived from peripheral blood, sampled from a patient treated with radiotherapy plus ipilimumab. These TCRs come from a human donor with non-small cell lung cancer that progressed on radiotherapy plus ipilimumab. Both conserved end residues are part of each CDR3.

TRBJ2-1 | TRBV2 | 17 | CASSVTSGRAAGDEQFF
TRBJ2-1 | TRBV10-1 | 15 | CASSESMVTGNEQFF
TRBJ1-2 | TRBV6-5 | 15 | CASSYSGPWGQGNTF
TRBJ2-7 | TRBV11-2 | 17 | CASSLGTSGSIPYEQYF
TRBJ2-1 | TRBV6-5 | 14 | CASSYSWGNSEQFF
TRBJ1-3 | TRBV7-9 | 14 | CASSSTISGNTIYF
TRBJ2-1 | TRBV5-1 | 14 | CASSFSQQGDEQFF
TRBJ1-5 | TRBV5-6 | 16 | CASSGSGTGSNQPQHF
TRBJ1-1 | TRBV5-1 | 15 | CASSLGMTMNTEAFF
TRBJ2-5 | TRBV5-4 | 15 | CASSLPGQGEETQYF
TRBJ1-4 | TRBV4-2 | 17 | CASSQEGTGRDNEKLFF
TRBJ1-5 | TRBV28 | 14 | CASSTPGGAEPQHF
TRBJ2-7 | TRBV5-6 | 15 | CASSLFGGPFVEQYF
TRBJ2-5 | TRBV2 | 16 | CASRGTTSGGAETQYF
TRBJ2-7 | TRBV27 | 18 | CASSLSPSGQGAAYEQYF
TRBJ2-7 | TRBV4-2 | 15 | CASSPPSGRSHEQYF
TRBJ2-1 | TRBV13 | 16 | CASSLGRGEEENEQFF
TRBJ1-4 | TRBV19 | 13 | CATRRQGNEKLFF
TRBJ2-5 | TRBV21-1 | 17 | CASSKTLAGGPAETQYF
TRBJ1-2 | TRBV27 | 16 | CASSHPDQGRIYGYTF
TRBJ2-5 | TRBV29-1 | 12 | CSVAVVGETQYF
TRBJ2-1 | TRBV4-2 | 15 | CASSPSGGPYNEQFF
TRBJ1-3 | TRBV29-1 | 13 | CSVNGEAGNTIYF
TRBJ1-2 | TRBV7-8 | 14 | CASSLSGSPYGYTF
TRBJ1-2 | TRBV30 | 11 | CAWYRGYGYTF
TRBJ1-5 | TRBV7-2 | 15 | CATPDRDRVEQPQHF
TRBJ1-1 | TRBV29-1 | 12 | CSVEIRGTEAFF